These T cell receptor beta chains were read from a single sample in a study of T cells in localized non-small cell lung cancer. Produced via immunoSEQ multiplex PCR; TCRdb's table is partial and in-frame only. The data show approximately 46,000 clones, 81% seen once. Sequencing was performed on peripheral blood mononuclear cells, taken before any cancer treatment. These receptors were taken from a man aged 35 to 70 with stage III lung adenocarcinoma. CDR3s include the opening cysteine and the closing phenylalanine or tryptophan. The D gene is left open where the match is weak. Expanded clones are given a class, and other clones once, few, many or no size at all.

>once|NA|TRBJ2-1|TRBV10-3
CAISEPLARNEQFF
TGTGCCATCAGTGAGCCCCTAGCGAGGAATGAGCAGTTCTTC
>NA|NA|TRBJ1-4|TRBV28
CASRRPVGGYGKLFF
TGTGCCAGCAGACGTCCAGTCGGGGGATACGGAAAACTGTTTTTT
>few|TRBD1|TRBJ1-1|TRBV5-1
CASSIQTGVTEAFF
TGCGCCAGCAGCATACAAACAGGGGTTACTGAAGCTTTCTTT
>NA|NA|TRBJ2-3|TRBV29-1
CSVRIGNQADTQYF
TGCAGCGTGAGGATCGGTAACCAGGCAGATACGCAGTATTTT
>NA|NA|TRBJ2-3|TRBV27
CASSLSMENTQYF
TGTGCCAGCAGTTTATCGATGGAAAATACGCAGTATTTT
>NA|NA|TRBJ2-7|TRBV19
CASSIDLTDYSYEQYF
TGTGCCAGTAGTATAGATTTGACGGACTACTCCTACGAGCAGTACTTC
>NA|NA|TRBJ1-5|TRBV6-6
CASRGGNQPQHF
TGTGCCAGCAGGGGTGGCAATCAGCCCCAGCATTTT
>NA|NA|TRBJ2-7|TRBV30
CAWGPWGEQYF
TGTGCCTGGGGCCCGTGGGGCGAGCAGTACTTC
>NA|TRBD1|TRBJ2-5|TRBV9
CASSDYRGQETQYF
TGTGCCAGCAGCGATTACAGGGGGCAGGAGACCCAGTACTTC
>NA|TRBD2|TRBJ2-3|TRBV4-1
CASSREMGTSGGSDTQYF
TGCGCCAGCAGCCGCGAGATGGGGACTAGCGGGGGATCAGATACGCAGTATTTT
>NA|NA|TRBJ1-2|TRBV5-1
CASSLEGLYGYTF
TGCGCCAGCAGCTTGGAGGGGCTGTATGGCTACACCTTC
>NA|NA|TRBJ2-5|TRBV7-8
CASSLGSLQETQYF
TGTGCCAGCAGCTTGGGAAGTCTCCAAGAGACCCAGTACTTC
>NA|TRBD2|TRBJ2-7|TRBV5-1
CASSLTSGGLNEQYF
TGCGCCAGCAGCCTGACTAGCGGGGGTTTAAACGAGCAGTACTTC
>NA|NA|TRBJ1-2|TRBV5-6
CASSPQVGDTTYGYTF
TGTGCCAGCAGCCCTCAAGTGGGGGATACTACCTATGGCTACACCTTC
>once|TRBD2|TRBJ2-7|TRBV4-2
CASSLVGSSGGPYEQYF
TGTGCCAGCAGCTTAGTGGGGAGTAGCGGGGGCCCCTACGAGCAGTACTTC
>NA|NA|TRBJ2-1|TRBV11-2
CASSFTGRGLDEQFF
TGTGCCAGCAGCTTCACAGGGCGCGGGTTAGATGAGCAGTTCTTC
>NA|NA|TRBJ2-5|TRBV7-9
CASSPTDNQETQYF
TGTGCCAGCAGCCCGACGGACAACCAAGAGACCCAGTACTTC
>NA|NA|TRBJ2-4|TRBV2
CAGSQGFMKNIQYF
TGTGCCGGCTCTCAGGGGTTCATGAAAAACATTCAGTACTTC
>NA|NA|TRBJ2-7|TRBV19
CASSIGGQPYEQYF
TGTGCCAGTAGTATAGGAGGCCAGCCCTACGAGCAGTACTTC
>NA|TRBD2|TRBJ2-3|TRBV5-1
CASSLTSGLVGDTQYF
TGCGCCAGCAGCTTGACTAGCGGGTTGGTAGGGGATACGCAGTATTTT
>NA|TRBD1|TRBJ1-2|TRBV9
CASRGQGLYGYTF
TGTGCCAGCAGAGGACAGGGGCTCTATGGCTACACCTTC
>once|NA|TRBJ1-5|TRBV7-2
CASSPQGQPQHF
TGTGCCAGCAGCCCACAGGGACAGCCCCAGCATTTT
>NA|NA|TRBJ2-2|TRBV25-1
CASSELKTGELFF
TGTGCCAGCAGTGAATTGAAGACCGGGGAGCTGTTTTTT
>few|NA|TRBJ2-5|TRBV11-3
CASSSLADIQETQYF
TGTGCCAGCAGCTCCCTAGCTGACATACAAGAGACCCAGTACTTC
>NA|TRBD1|TRBJ1-2|TRBV9
CASNIGTGGYGYTF
TGTGCCAGCAATATAGGGACAGGGGGCTATGGCTACACCTTC
>NA|TRBD2|TRBJ2-7|TRBV5-1
CASSKTVLAGGIEQYF
TGCGCCAGCAGCAAAACAGTACTAGCGGGGGGAATCGAGCAGTACTTC
>NA|NA|TRBJ1-2|TRBV6-5
CASLDENYGYTF
TGTGCCAGTCTGGACGAGAACTATGGCTACACCTTC
>NA|NA|TRBJ1-1|TRBV6-5
CASSPIGANTEAFF
TGTGCCAGCAGCCCAATTGGGGCCAACACTGAAGCTTTCTTT
>NA|NA|TRBJ2-5|TRBV11-2
CASSTMGGFETQYF
TGTGCCAGCAGCACGATGGGGGGATTCGAGACCCAGTACTTC
>NA|TRBD1|TRBJ2-5|TRBV15
CATSRGPTGIRGETQYF
TGTGCCACCAGCAGAGGCCCGACAGGGATAAGAGGAGAGACCCAGTACTTC
>NA|NA|TRBJ2-7|TRBV28
CASGPGVAYEQYF
TGTGCCAGTGGACCAGGGGTTGCCTACGAGCAGTACTTC
>few|TRBD1|TRBJ2-2|TRBV5-1
CASSQQGAAGELFF
TGCGCCAGCAGCCAACAGGGGGCGGCCGGGGAGCTGTTTTTT
>NA|NA|TRBJ2-6|TRBV27
CASRLNSGANVLTF
TGTGCCAGCAGACTTAACTCTGGGGCCAACGTCCTGACTTTC
>NA|NA|TRBJ2-1|TRBV30
CAWSRAGKEQFF
TGTGCCTGGAGTCGAGCAGGTAAAGAGCAGTTCTTC
>NA|NA|TRBJ2-4|TRBV5-1
CASSLAGQINSQNIQYF
TGCGCCAGCAGCTTGGCCGGGCAAATAAACTCTCAAAACATTCAGTACTTC
>medium-sized|TRBD1|TRBJ1-6|TRBV6-5
CASSSLEEGAGSPLHF
TGTGCCAGCAGTTCCCTAGAAGAGGGGGCCGGATCACCCCTCCACTTT
>NA|TRBD2|TRBJ2-2|TRBV5-4
CASSHLAGGTTGELFF
TGTGCCAGCAGCCATCTAGCGGGGGGAACCACCGGGGAGCTGTTTTTT
>NA|NA|TRBJ2-2|TRBV12-5
CASGFMAVDTGELFF
TGTGCTAGTGGTTTTATGGCCGTGGACACCGGGGAGCTGTTTTTT
>NA|TRBD2|TRBJ2-7|TRBV5-1
CASSKGLAGGFPYEQYF
TGCGCCAGCAGCAAGGGACTAGCGGGGGGATTCCCCTACGAGCAGTACTTC
>NA|TRBD2|TRBJ2-2|TRBV25-1
CASRRTSEDTGELFF
TGTGCCAGCAGGAGAACTAGCGAGGACACCGGGGAGCTGTTTTTT
>NA|NA|TRBJ2-2|TRBV9
CASSAHTGNTGELFF
TGTGCCAGCAGCGCACATACAGGAAACACCGGGGAGCTGTTTTTT
>NA|TRBD1|TRBJ1-2|TRBV2
CASSAATGVPYGYTF
TGTGCCAGCAGCGCCGCGACAGGGGTTCCCTATGGCTACACCTTC
>few|NA|TRBJ2-2|TRBV2
CASGRTGELFF
TGTGCCAGCGGGAGGACCGGGGAGCTGTTTTTT
>NA|NA|TRBJ2-5|TRBV7-9
CASSLITGHGETQYF
TGTGCCAGCAGCTTAATAACAGGTCACGGGGAGACCCAGTACTTC
>NA|NA|TRBJ1-4|TRBV10-2
CASSATGYEKLFF
TGCGCCAGCAGCGCAACAGGGTATGAAAAACTGTTTTTT